This T cell receptor (beta chain) emerged from a study of human T cells and chemical hapten exposure (dated by TCRdb to about 2021). With regard to the full study: For sensitization, 2% DPC in acetone was applied to a 2 cm by 2 cm area of upper inner arm skin. Throughout the study period of around 25 weeks, patients also received therapeutic DPC doses to the scalp every week. Patch tests used Finn chambers with 0.01% DPC on the upper back, scored after 6 days by International Contact Dermatitis Research Group standards. Most of the patients in the cohort were female, and the cohort covered alopecia areata with under or over 50% scalp involvement, alopecia totalis and alopecia universalis. Libraries were pooled for sequencing, and per-sample TCR yields varied mainly because of small differences in library volumes within the pool. This study followed changes in the peripheral blood TCR repertoire in vivo during primary and secondary sensitization of alopecia patients to the hapten diphenylcyclopropenone (DPC). Blood samples were taken from patients before sensitization (week 0) and at 2, 6 and about 24 weeks after DPC sensitization. Approximately 30 alopecia patients provided blood for TCR sequencing at one to four time points (pre-sensitization, 2, 6 and 24 weeks). On the study overall, not on this receptor specifically: DPC sensitization did not change the number of TCRs with a frequency above 1 in 1000, and there was no evidence of changes in global repertoire structure. Repeated subsampling changed both the strength of the expansion versus patch-test correlation and the threshold at which the correlation became significant. Expanded TCRs formed significantly more large CDR3 similarity clusters than pre-sensitization or healthy control sets, consistent with antigen-driven responses. Patch test score correlated positively with the number of PT1 expanded TCRs, reaching significance at thresholds 8, 16 and 32 but not at 4. Because all patients had alopecia, a presumed autoimmune disease, the immune response of the patients might differ from that of healthy individuals.

Receptor libraries were prepared by RACE. Data came from a NextSeq 500. Library preparation attached unique molecular identifiers to individual cDNA molecules for quantitative, reproducible TCR counting. For every blood RNA sample, sequencing covered both the TCR alpha and TCR beta chains. Per the source publication's procedure: The median number of TCRs per sample was some 100,000, ranging from roughly 23,224 to 700,000. The Decombinator software suite was used to annotate the V, J and CDR3 of the TCR reads. For PS versus PT1 abundance plots, all samples were subsampled to the same number of TCRs (28,000). Expanded TCRs were defined as absent before sensitization and observed at least eight times at the 2-week time point. The public sequencing data were trimmed at Q25 with fastp and processed into clonotypes with MiXCR by TCRdb, which kept only in-frame beta chains. All rows with the same CDR3 protein become a single entry with the most common DNA and genes. These V and J calls derive from TCRdb rather than the authors' analysis. Recorded for this sample are approximately 370,000 distinct CDR3 sequences; 5.5% of them occurred a single time. The ten biggest clones cover around 8.6% of the sample.

The CDR3 numbers 14 residues from cysteine through phenylalanine. CDR3 DNA only is kept here, 42 bases in frame from base 1. V and J are truncated by 2 bases and 0 bases respectively, leaving an intervening sequence of 5 bases. As encoded in the germline V gene (reference sequence), CDR1 is DFQATT while CDR2 is SNEGSKA. This sample's time point label indicates: pre-sensitization, week 0. The treatment or condition label on this specimen signifies: therapeutic diphenylcyclopropenone sensitization with weekly scalp DPC. At every patch-test visit, the blood draw took place before the patch test was put on. Patients were considered eligible if aged 18 to 70, diagnosed with alopecia and deemed suitable for DPC therapy, and patients were excluded if pregnant. Unfractionated whole blood was collected in Tempus Blood RNA tubes, and total RNA was extracted from that blood. This clonotype has ten or more counts. Its antigen target is currently unknown. Qualities for individual bases were not recorded, and no much larger clone is one base off.

This sequence was found in a woman between 18 and 29 years old with alopecia areata. Some clones in this sample may be carry-over from other donors' samples. The chain employs TRBV20-1 and TRBJ2-6; no D gene is confidently identified. The sequencing here drew on whole blood, taken in connection with sensitization to the hapten diphenylcyclopropenone (DPC). The DNA sequence is given as TGCAGTGCTAGACCCGCCTCTGGGGCCAACGTCCTGACTTTC. Its translation is CSARPASGANVLTF.